A single sample is the source of the 22 T cell receptor beta chains below, sequenced in a study of PD-L1 blockade in urothelial cancer. As for time point: pretreatment peripheral blood. Using immunoSEQ multiplex PCR, the repertoire was profiled, and TCRdb retains in-frame clones only, with some absent. The sample gives 84,000 or so clones, approximately 87% of which show up once; 13% to 15% is in the top ten. The input for sequencing was PBMCs, taken around atezolizumab (anti-PD-L1) treatment. These receptors all stem from a man aged 55 to 70 with urothelial cancer.

This chain links TRBV18 with TRBJ1-2; TRBD1 matches 9 bases. Germline values: CDR1 KGHSH, CDR2 LQKENI. CDR3 size: 15 residues. The J segment lost 4 bases and the V segment lost 4 bases, leaving 7 bases of the junction unmatched. CDR3 sequence (DNA): TGTGCCAGCTCACTCCGGGACAGGGAGGGCTATGGCTACACCTTC. Its protein product is CASSLRDREGYGYTF.

The V call is TRBV30, the J call TRBJ2-2; 16 bases agree with TRBD2. This CDR3 comprises 16 residues. The germline gives CDR1 GTSNPN, CDR2 SVGIG (reference sequence). The J segment lost 5 bases and the V segment lost 7 bases, leaving 7 bases of the junction unmatched. The CDR3 nucleotides are TGTGCCTCCTCGGGACTAGCGGGGGGGCCAACCGGGGAGCTGTTTTTT. It translates to CASSGLAGGPTGELFF.

This clone was recorded at least ten times. The chain uses TRBV5-1 and TRBJ1-1, with 7 bases lining up with TRBD1. CDR3 length: 13 amino acids. Trimming removed 4 bases from V and 9 bases from J; junction bases left unmatched: 9. The germline gives CDR1 SGHRS, CDR2 YFSETQ. CDR3: CASSPGGGQQAFF. The CDR3 region has the DNA TGCGCCAGCAGCCCCGGGGGGGGACAGCAAGCTTTCTTT.

The chain employs TRBV28 and TRBJ1-4; TRBD1 is a possible D gene (6 bases). Germline V gene lookup returns CDR1 MDHEN and CDR2 SYDVKM. The CDR3 loop spans 16 amino acids. Between the trimmed V and J ends, which lost 4 bases and 8 bases, there was a span of 20 bases. The CDR3 is CASSCTEGTHGEKLFF. The CDR3 bases are TGTGCCAGCAGTTGTACCGAGGGGACACATGGCGAAAAACTGTTTTTT.

The chain employs TRBV20-1 and TRBJ2-1; 8 nucleotides align to TRBD2. V lost 6 bases to trimming and J lost 10 bases; unmatched junction nucleotides: 5. Germline V gene sequence: CDR1 DFQATT, CDR2 SNEGSKA (reference sequence). This CDR3 has 11 amino acids. The CDR3 bases are TGCAGTGCAAACCGACTAGCGGAGCAGTTCTTC. Protein product: CSANRLAEQFF.

The chain is built from TRBV5-5 and TRBJ2-2, with 13 bases matching TRBD2. The CDR3 has 17 amino acids. Germline V gene lookup returns CDR1 SGHKS and CDR2 YYEKEE (reference sequence). V was pared by 4 bases and J by 0 bases, with 3 bases of the junction left unmatched. The CDR3 loop reads CASSRTSGGPNTGELFF. The CDR3 DNA reads as TGTGCCAGCAGCCGGACTAGCGGGGGACCGAACACCGGGGAGCTGTTTTTT.

This chain joins TRBV4-3 and TRBJ2-1; 7 nucleotides align to TRBD1. The CDR3 has 15 residues. CDR1 is LGHNA and CDR2 is YSLEER in the germline V gene. The J segment lost 9 bases and the V segment lost 0 bases, leaving 8 bases of the junction unmatched. The CDR3 sequence: CASSQERIRGPEQFF. CDR3 nucleotides: TGCGCCAGCAGCCAAGAGCGGATAAGGGGGCCTGAGCAGTTCTTC.

The chain links TRBV7-3 to TRBJ2-1; 10 bases map to TRBD2. In germline, CDR1 is SGHTA, CDR2 FQGTGA. V shed 5 bases, J shed 4 bases, and the junction held 5 bases outside the gene matches. The CDR3 covers 15 residues. The CDR3 sequence: CASSNPGLAYNEQFF. In nucleotides, the CDR3 is TGTGCCAGCAGCAACCCGGGACTAGCGTACAATGAGCAGTTCTTC.

The chain has TRBV6-1 and TRBJ1-2; 9 nucleotides line up with TRBD1. The CDR3 length is 15 residues. Trimming took 2 bases from V and 6 from J; bases not matched to a gene: 7. Germline V gives CDR1 MNHNS, CDR2 SASEGT. CDR3 residues: CASSEYGDRAHGYTF. The DNA of the CDR3 is TGTGCCAGCAGTGAATATGGGGACAGGGCACATGGCTACACCTTC.

The CDR3 DNA is TGTGCCTGGAGTGTAATAGAGACACTCTATGGCTACACCTTC. This translates into CAWSVIETLYGYTF. This sequence joins TRBV30 and TRBJ1-2; no reliable D call. V lost 0 bases and J lost 4, with 12 bases in between. Germline CDR1 and CDR2: GTSNPN and SVGIG (reference sequence). This CDR3 comprises 14 residues.

J is TRBJ2-7 and V is TRBV7-9; 7 bases agree with TRBD1. From germline, CDR1 is SEHNR and CDR2 FQNEAQ (reference sequence). The CDR3 length is 14 residues. Trimming at V came to 5 bases and at J to 0 bases, leaving 4 bases not matched to a gene. The CDR3 DNA reads TGTGCCAGCAGCCCGGGACAGAACTCCTACGAGCAGTACTTC. Translating gives CASSPGQNSYEQYF.

The chain employs TRBV27 and TRBJ2-7, with 7 bases aligning to TRBD1. CDR1 and CDR2 from the germline V gene are MNHEY and SMNVEV (reference sequence). This CDR3 is 14 amino acids long. V was clipped by 5 bases and J by 4 bases; unmatched bases: 8. This CDR3 reads CASSLETGKYEQYF. The CDR3 DNA reads TGTGCCAGCAGTCTTGAGACAGGGAAATACGAGCAGTACTTC.

The rearrangement joins TRBV27 to TRBJ1-1; tentatively, D is TRBD1 (6 bases). Trimming stripped 1 base from V and 6 bases from J, with 9 bases between. The germline gives CDR1 MNHEY, CDR2 SMNVEV (reference sequence). CDR3 length equals 13 residues. CDR3 sequence reads: CASSLYWTAEAFF. The CDR3 nucleotides are TGTGCCAGCAGTTTATACTGGACAGCTGAAGCTTTCTTT.

This clone was observed a single time. This sequence joins TRBV30 and TRBJ2-7; the match to TRBD1 covers 9 bases. The CDR3 has 12 amino acids. Looked up from germline, CDR1 is GTSNPN and CDR2 is SVGIG (reference sequence). J gave up 2 bases and V 7 bases, and 3 bases lay outside the gene matches. The CDR3 is CAFGTGTYEQYF. Written as DNA, the CDR3 is TGTGCCTTCGGGACAGGGACCTACGAGCAGTACTTC.

The rearrangement uses TRBV5-5 and TRBJ2-3, with 7 bases fitting TRBD1. Trimming cost V 0 bases and J 2 bases; bases outside gene matches: 6. Looked up from germline, CDR1 is SGHKS and CDR2 is YYEKEE (reference sequence). This CDR3 comprises 16 residues. CDR3 in amino acids: CASSLGTGTATDTQYF. The CDR3 nucleotides read TGTGCCAGCAGCTTGGGAACCGGGACAGCCACAGATACGCAGTATTTT.

The J gene is TRBJ2-7, the V gene TRBV7-9, with no clear D. The germline V gene encodes CDR1 SEHNR and CDR2 FQNEAQ (reference sequence). The germline V and J ends were trimmed by 1 base and 8 bases, with 27 bases remaining between them. The CDR3 loop spans 18 amino acids. The CDR3: CASSLESPRFPLRLQQYF. For the CDR3, the DNA is TGTGCCAGCAGCTTAGAGTCGCCCCGCTTCCCGCTGAGGCTTCAGCAGTACTTC.

This rearrangement joins TRBV7-2 to TRBJ2-3; no clear D. This CDR3 is built from 14 residues. From germline, CDR1 is SGHTA and CDR2 FQGNSA. V shed 0 bases and J shed 2 bases, with 6 bases lying between them. CDR3 residues: CASSLALITDTQYF. The CDR3 nucleotides are TGTGCCAGCAGCTTAGCTTTAATCACAGATACGCAGTATTTT.

The CDR3: CASSLILGSTEAFF. CDR3 sequence (DNA): TGTGCCAGCAGCTTAATTCTGGGGAGCACTGAAGCTTTCTTT. The genes are TRBV7-2 and TRBJ1-1; D call uncertain. The CDR3 loop spans 14 amino acids. Trimming shortened V by 2 bases and J by 4 bases, and 11 bases separated the two germline ends. Germline CDR1 and CDR2: SGHTA and FQGNSA.

CDR3 coding DNA: TGTGCCAGCAGCTCGAACAGGGCAAACACCATATATTTT. Translating gives CASSSNRANTIYF. The V call is TRBV11-2, the J call TRBJ1-3; TRBD1 might be the D (6 bases). The CDR3 has 13 residues. The V and J ends lost 4 bases and 6 bases respectively, with 10 bases between them. The germline V gene encodes CDR1 SGHAT and CDR2 FQNNGV.

This rearrangement joins TRBV5-1 to TRBJ2-3; the D is unclear. Per the germline V gene, CDR1 is SGHRS and CDR2 is YFSETQ. This CDR3 has 15 amino acids. V was pared by 1 base and J by 2 bases, with 11 bases between. CDR3 DNA: TGCGCCAGCAGCTTGTTCTACCAAATCACAGATACGCAGTATTTT. The encoded protein is CASSLFYQITDTQYF.

V is TRBV4-1 and J is TRBJ2-7; D is possibly TRBD1 (5 bases). Germline V gene lookup returns CDR1 MGHRA and CDR2 YSYEKL. This CDR3 region has 14 residues. V gave up 3 bases and J gave up 0 bases, with 9 bases separating them. The CDR3 sequence: CASSHGQSSYEQYF. The CDR3 DNA reads TGCGCCAGCAGCCACGGACAAAGCTCCTACGAGCAGTACTTC.

J is TRBJ2-5 and V is TRBV11-3, with 7 nucleotides matching TRBD1. This CDR3 is built from 14 residues. Germline loops: CDR1 SGHNT, CDR2 YENEEA. With V trimmed by 4 bases and J by 4 bases, 6 bases remained unmatched. The CDR3 bases are TGTGCCAGCAGCTGGGACAGAGGCGGAGAGACCCAGTACTTC. Protein: CASSWDRGGETQYF.